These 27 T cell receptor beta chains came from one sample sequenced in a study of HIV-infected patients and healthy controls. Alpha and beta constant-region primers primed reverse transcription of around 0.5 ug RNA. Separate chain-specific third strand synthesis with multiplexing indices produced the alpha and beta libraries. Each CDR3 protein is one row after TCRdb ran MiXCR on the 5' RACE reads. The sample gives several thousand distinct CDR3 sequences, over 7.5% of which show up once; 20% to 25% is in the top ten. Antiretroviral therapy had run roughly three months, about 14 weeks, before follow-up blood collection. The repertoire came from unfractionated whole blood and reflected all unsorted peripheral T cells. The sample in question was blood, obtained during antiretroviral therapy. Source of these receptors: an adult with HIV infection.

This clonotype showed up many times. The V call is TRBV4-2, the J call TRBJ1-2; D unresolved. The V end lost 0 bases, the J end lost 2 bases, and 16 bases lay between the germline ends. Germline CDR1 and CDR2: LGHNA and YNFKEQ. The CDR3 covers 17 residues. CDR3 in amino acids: CASSQEPSTARNYGYTF. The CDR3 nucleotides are TGTGCCAGCAGCCAAGAGCCTAGCACAGCTCGAAACTATGGCTACACCTTC.

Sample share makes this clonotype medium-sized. The CDR3 DNA follows: TGTGCCAGCAACCCCAAAGAGGCTTACACTGAAGCTTTCTTT. Translated: CASNPKEAYTEAFF. The chain uses TRBV5-4 and TRBJ1-1, with no clear D. The CDR3 contains 14 residues. V was cut by 6 bases and J by 3 bases, with 15 bases left in between. Germline V gene lookup returns CDR1 SGHNT and CDR2 YYREEE (reference sequence).

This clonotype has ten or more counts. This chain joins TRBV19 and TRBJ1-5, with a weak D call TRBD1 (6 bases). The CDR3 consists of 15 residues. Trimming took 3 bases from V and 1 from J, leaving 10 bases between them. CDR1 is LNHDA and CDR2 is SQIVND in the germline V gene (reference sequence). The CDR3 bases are TGTGCCAGTAGTATCTTACAGGGCAGCAATCAGCCCCAGCATTTT. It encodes CASSILQGSNQPQHF. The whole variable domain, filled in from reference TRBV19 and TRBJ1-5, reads DGGITQSPKYLFRKEGQNVTLSCEQNLNHDAMYWYRQDPGQGLRLIYYSQIVNDFQKGDIAEGYSVSREKKESFPLTVTSAQKNPTAFYLCASSILQGSNQPQHFGDGTRLSIL.

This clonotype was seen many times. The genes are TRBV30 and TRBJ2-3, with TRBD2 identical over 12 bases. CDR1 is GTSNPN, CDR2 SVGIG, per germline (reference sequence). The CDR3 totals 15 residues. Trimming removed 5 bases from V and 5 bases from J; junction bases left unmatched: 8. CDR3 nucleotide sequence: TGTGCCTGGGGGCCTAGCGGGGGGGTTGGAGATACGCAGTATTTT. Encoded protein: CAWGPSGGVGDTQYF. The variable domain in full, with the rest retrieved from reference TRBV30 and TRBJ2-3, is SQTIHQWPATLVQPVGSPLSLECTVEGTSNPNLYWYRQAAGRGLQLLFYSVGIGQISSEVPQNLSASRPQDRQFILSSKKLLLSDSGFYLCAWGPSGGVGDTQYFGPGTRLTVL.

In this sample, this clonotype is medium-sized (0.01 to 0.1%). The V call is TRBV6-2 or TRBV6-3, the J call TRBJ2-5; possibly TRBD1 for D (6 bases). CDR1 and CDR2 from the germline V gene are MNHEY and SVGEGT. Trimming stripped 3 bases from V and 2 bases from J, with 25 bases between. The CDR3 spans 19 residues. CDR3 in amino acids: CASSYPRGGRPDIQETQYF. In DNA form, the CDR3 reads TGTGCCAGCAGTTATCCCAGGGGCGGTAGGCCGGACATACAAGAGACCCAGTACTTC.

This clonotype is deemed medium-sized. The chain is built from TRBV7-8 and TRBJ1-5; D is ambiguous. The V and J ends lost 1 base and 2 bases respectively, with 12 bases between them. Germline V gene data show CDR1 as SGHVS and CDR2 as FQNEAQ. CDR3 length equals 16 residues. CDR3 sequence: CASSLGAYGGNQPQHF. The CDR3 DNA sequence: TGTGCCAGCAGCTTAGGGGCCTATGGTGGCAATCAGCCCCAGCATTTT. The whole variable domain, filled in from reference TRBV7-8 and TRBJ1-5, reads GAGVSQSPRYKVAKRGQDVALRCDPISGHVSLFWYQQALGQGPEFLTYFQNEAQLDKSGLPSDRFFAERPEGSVSTLKIQRTQQEDSAVYLCASSLGAYGGNQPQHFGDGTRLSIL.

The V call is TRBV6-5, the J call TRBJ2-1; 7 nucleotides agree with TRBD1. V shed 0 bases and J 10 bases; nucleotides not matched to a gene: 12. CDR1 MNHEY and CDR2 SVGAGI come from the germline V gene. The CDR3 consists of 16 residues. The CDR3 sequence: CASSYSLAGGPDEQFF. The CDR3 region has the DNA TGTGCCAGCAGTTACTCCTTGGCAGGGGGTCCTGACGAGCAGTTCTTC.

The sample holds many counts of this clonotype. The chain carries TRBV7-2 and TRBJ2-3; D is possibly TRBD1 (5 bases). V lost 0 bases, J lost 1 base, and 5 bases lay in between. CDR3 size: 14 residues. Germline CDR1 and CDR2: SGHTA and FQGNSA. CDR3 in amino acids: CASSLARGTDTQYF. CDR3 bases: TGTGCCAGCAGCTTAGCCAGGGGCACAGATACGCAGTATTTT.

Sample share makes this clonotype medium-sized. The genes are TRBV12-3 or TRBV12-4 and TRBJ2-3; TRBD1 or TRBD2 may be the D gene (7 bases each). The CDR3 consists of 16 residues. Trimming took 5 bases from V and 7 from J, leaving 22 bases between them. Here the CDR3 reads CASSPGRGRERHTQYF. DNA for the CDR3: TGTGCCAGCAGTCCAGGGAGGGGGCGCGAACGGCATACGCAGTATTTT.

The CDR3 is CASSLSQGGETQYF. In DNA, the CDR3 is TGTGCCAGCAGCCTCTCACAGGGAGGAGAGACCCAGTACTTC. The V and J genes are TRBV7-2 and TRBJ2-5; D possibly matches TRBD1 or TRBD2 (6 bases each). This CDR3 comprises 14 residues. V was trimmed by 5 bases and J by 4 bases, leaving 14 bases between them. Germline V gene lookup returns CDR1 SGHTA and CDR2 FQGNSA. Complete variable domain (other parts from reference TRBV7-2 and TRBJ2-5): GAGVSQSPSNKVTEKGKDVELRCDPISGHTALYWYRQSLGQGLEFLIYFQGNSAPDKSGLPSDRFSAERTGGSVSTLTIQRTQQEDSAVYLCASSLSQGGETQYFGPGTRLLVL.

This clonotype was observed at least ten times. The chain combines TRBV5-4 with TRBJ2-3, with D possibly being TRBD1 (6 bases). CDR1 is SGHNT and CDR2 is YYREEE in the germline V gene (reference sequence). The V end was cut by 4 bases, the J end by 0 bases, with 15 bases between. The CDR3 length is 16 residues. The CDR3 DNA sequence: TGTGCCAGCAGCCCTGCTGGGACAACGAGCACAGATACGCAGTATTTT. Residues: CASSPAGTTSTDTQYF.

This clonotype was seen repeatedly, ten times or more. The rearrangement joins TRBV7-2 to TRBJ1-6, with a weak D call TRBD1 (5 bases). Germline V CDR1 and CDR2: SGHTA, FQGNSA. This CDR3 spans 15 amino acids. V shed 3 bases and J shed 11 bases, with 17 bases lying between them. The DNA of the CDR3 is TGTGCCAGCAGCTTGGGAGGGACGTTATTAGCACCCCTCCACTTT. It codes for CASSLGGTLLAPLHF.

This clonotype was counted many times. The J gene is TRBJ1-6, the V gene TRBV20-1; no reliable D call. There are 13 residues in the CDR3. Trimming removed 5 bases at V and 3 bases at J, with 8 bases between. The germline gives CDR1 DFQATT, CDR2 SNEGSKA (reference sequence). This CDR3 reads CSAYQDYNSPLHF. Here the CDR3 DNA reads TGCAGTGCTTACCAGGACTATAATTCACCCCTCCACTTT.

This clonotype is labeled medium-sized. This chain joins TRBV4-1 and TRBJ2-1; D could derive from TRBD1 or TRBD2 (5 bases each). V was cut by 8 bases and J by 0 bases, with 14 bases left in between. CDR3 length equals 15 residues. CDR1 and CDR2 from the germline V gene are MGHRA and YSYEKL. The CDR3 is CASEPGRSSYNEQFF. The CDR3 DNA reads TGCGCCAGCGAGCCAGGGAGAAGCTCCTACAATGAGCAGTTCTTC.

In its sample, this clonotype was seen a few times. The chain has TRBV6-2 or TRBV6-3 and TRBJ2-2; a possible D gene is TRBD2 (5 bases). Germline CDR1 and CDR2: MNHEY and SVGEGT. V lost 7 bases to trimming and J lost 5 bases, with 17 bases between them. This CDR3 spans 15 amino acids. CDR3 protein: CASNPAGGKTGELFF. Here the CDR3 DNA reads TGTGCCAGCAACCCGGCGGGCGGTAAAACCGGGGAGCTGTTTTTT.

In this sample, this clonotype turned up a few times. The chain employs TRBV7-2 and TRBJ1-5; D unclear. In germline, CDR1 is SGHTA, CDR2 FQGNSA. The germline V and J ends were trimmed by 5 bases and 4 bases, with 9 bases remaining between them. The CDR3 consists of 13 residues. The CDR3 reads CASSTEQNQPQHF. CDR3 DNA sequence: TGTGCCAGCAGCACGGAGCAGAATCAGCCCCAGCATTTT.

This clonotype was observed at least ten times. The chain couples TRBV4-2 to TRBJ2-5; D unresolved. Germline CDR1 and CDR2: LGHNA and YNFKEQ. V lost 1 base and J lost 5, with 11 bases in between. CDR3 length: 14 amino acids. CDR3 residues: CASSQAGSEETQYF. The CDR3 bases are TGTGCCAGCAGCCAAGCGGGTTCGGAGGAGACCCAGTACTTC.

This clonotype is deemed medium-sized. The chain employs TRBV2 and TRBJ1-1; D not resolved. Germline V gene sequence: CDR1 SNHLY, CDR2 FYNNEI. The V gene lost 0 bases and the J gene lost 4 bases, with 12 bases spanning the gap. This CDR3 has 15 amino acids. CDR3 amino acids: CASSEATGRGTEAFF. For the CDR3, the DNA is TGTGCCAGCAGTGAAGCGACGGGCCGCGGCACTGAAGCTTTCTTT.

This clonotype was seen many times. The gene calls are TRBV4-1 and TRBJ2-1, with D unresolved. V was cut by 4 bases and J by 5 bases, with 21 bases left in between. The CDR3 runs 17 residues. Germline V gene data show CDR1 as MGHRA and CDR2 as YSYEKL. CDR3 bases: TGCGCCAGCAGCCGTCAGTCGACCAGAGGTTTGAACAATGAGCAGTTCTTC. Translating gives CASSRQSTRGLNNEQFF.

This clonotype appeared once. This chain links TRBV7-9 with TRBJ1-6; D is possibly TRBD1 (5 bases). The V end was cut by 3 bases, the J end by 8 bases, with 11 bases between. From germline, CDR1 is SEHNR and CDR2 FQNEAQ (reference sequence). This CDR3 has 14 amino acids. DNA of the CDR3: TGTGCCAGCAGCTTCATCAGGGCAGATTCACCCCTCCACTTT. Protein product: CASSFIRADSPLHF. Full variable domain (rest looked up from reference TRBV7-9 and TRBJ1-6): DTGVSQNPRHKITKRGQNVTFRCDPISEHNRLYWYRQTLGQGPEFLTYFQNEAQLEKSRLLSDRFSAERPKGSFSTLEIQRTEQGDSAMYLCASSFIRADSPLHFGNGTRLTVT.

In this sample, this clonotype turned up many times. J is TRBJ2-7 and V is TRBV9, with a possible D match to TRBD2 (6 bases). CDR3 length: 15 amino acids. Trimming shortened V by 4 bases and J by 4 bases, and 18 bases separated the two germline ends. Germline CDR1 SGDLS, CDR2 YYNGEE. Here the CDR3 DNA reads TGTGCCAGCAGCATCGACGCCGGGAGTGGGTACGAGCAGTACTTC. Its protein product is CASSIDAGSGYEQYF.

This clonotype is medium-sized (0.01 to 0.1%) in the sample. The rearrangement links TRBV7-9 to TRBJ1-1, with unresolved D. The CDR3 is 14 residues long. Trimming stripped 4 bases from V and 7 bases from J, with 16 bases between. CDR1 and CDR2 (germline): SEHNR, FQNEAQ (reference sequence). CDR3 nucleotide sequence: TGTGCCAGCAGCTCCCTTCGAGGGAACGGTGAAGCTTTCTTT. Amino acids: CASSSLRGNGEAFF.

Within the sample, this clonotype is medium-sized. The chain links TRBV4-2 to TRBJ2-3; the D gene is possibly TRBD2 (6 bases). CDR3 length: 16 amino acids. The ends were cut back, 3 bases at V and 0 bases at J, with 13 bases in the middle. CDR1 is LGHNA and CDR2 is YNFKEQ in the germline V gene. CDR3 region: CASSQGGTLSTDTQYF. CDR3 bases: TGTGCCAGCAGCCAGGGTGGGACTTTGAGCACAGATACGCAGTATTTT.

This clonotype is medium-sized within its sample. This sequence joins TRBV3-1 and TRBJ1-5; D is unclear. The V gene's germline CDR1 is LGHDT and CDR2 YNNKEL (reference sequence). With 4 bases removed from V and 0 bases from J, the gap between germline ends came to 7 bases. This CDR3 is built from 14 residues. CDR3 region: CASSPGYSNQPQHF. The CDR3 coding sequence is TGTGCCAGCAGCCCGGGGTATAGCAATCAGCCCCAGCATTTT.

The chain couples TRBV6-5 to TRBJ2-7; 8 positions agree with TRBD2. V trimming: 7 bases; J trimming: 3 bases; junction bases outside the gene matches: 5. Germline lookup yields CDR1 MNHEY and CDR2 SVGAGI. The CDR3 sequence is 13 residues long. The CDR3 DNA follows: TGTGCCAGCAAGGCGGGAGGAAACTACGAGCAGTACTTC. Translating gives CASKAGGNYEQYF.

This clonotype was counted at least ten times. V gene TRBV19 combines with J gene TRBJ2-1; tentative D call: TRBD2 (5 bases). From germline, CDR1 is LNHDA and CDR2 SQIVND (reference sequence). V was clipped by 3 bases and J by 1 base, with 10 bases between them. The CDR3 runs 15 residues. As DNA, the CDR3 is TGTGCCAGTAGTATCTCACGGGAATCCTACAATGAGCAGTTCTTC. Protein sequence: CASSISRESYNEQFF.

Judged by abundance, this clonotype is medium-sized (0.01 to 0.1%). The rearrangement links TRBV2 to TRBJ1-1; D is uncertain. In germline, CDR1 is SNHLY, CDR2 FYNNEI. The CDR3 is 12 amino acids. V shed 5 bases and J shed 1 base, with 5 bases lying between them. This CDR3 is CASSTPNTEAFF. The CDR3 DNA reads TGTGCCAGCAGTACGCCGAACACTGAAGCTTTCTTT.